These T cell receptor beta chains were read from a single sample in a study of T cells in Graves' hyperthyroidism and ophthalmopathy. From the multiplex PCR reads, TCRdb called clonotypes with MiXCR, one entry per CDR3 protein. The repertoire holds fewer than 600,000 distinct CDR3 sequences, with 12% to 15% as singletons. The sequencing input was blood. The origin of the receptors is a woman in her thirties or forties with Graves' hyperthyroidism. The CDR3 runs from the conserved cysteine through the conserved F or W. Clone size, where shown, is once, few, many, or a class for clones that have expanded.

CDR3 length,clone size,V gene,J gene,CDR3 protein
15,many,TRBV6-1,TRBJ2-3,CASSWVDRRADTQYF
15,few,TRBV4-1,TRBJ1-1,CASSQDSRGPTEAFF
17,many,TRBV5-1,TRBJ2-3,CASSLERGGYGTDTQYF
16,.,TRBV12-3/TRBV12-4,TRBJ2-2,CASRGLAGTHTGELFF
14,many,TRBV7-9,TRBJ2-3,CASSHGQGPDTQYF
17,many,TRBV27,TRBJ2-1,CASSLWGTSGSHNEQFF
15,.,TRBV4-2,TRBJ2-1,CASSQEQEPYNEQFF
12,few,TRBV29-1,TRBJ2-5,CSVGRGQETQYF
15,many,TRBV27,TRBJ1-2,CASSAFTTLNYGYTF
16,many,TRBV7-8,TRBJ2-7,CASSSDERGYSYEQYF
15,many,TRBV2,TRBJ1-6,CASSEALGGRTPLHF
14,few,TRBV30,TRBJ1-2,CAWSVSGTSYGYTF
18,many,TRBV6-1,TRBJ2-3,CASSTSAGRGRQGDTQYF
14,many,TRBV11-2,TRBJ2-1,CASSRTSGNDEQFF
15,.,TRBV20-1,TRBJ2-7,CSARIPGTGPYEQYF
17,.,TRBV2,TRBJ2-4,CASSEAGGPIAKNIQYF
15,many,TRBV28,TRBJ1-1,CATQTGAVLNTEAFF
18,.,TRBV11-2,TRBJ2-1,CASSLDTGLAGDRNEQFF
16,many,TRBV30,TRBJ2-2,CAWSAIKTGNTGELFF
16,.,TRBV3-1,TRBJ2-2,CASSQAETGYTGELFF
14,many,TRBV28,TRBJ1-6,CASKSTGENSPLHF
19,.,TRBV19,TRBJ2-2,CASSIPSGSALANTGELFF
13,.,TRBV18,TRBJ2-3,CASSPQNTDTQYF
18,few,TRBV5-6,TRBJ2-5,CASSLAGTSGRAQETQYF
15,many,TRBV2,TRBJ1-1,CASSEFGRRDTEAFF
14,many,TRBV6-1,TRBJ2-7,CASGGTGPPYEQYF
18,many,TRBV28,TRBJ2-5,CASSSEPPGQGFRETQYF
16,few,TRBV9,TRBJ1-6,CASSVGGMEYNSPLHF
11,many,TRBV5-6,TRBJ1-3,CASSLSNTIYF
15,.,TRBV6-4,TRBJ1-3,CASSVAVPSGNTIYF
16,.,TRBV6-5,TRBJ2-1,CASSYSKTGGYNEQFF
17,many,TRBV15,TRBJ2-2,CATSRGVGLGGTGELFF
15,few,TRBV5-1,TRBJ2-3,CASTSDGDATDTQYF
16,.,TRBV5-1,TRBJ2-2,CASSRFGGMTTGELFF
17,few,TRBV20-1,TRBJ1-3,CSARDRDREVSGNTIYF
13,many,TRBV7-8,TRBJ1-2,CASSHDRNYGYTF
16,many,TRBV30,TRBJ2-2,CAWSVLRTGKAGELFF
15,few,TRBV5-1,TRBJ1-1,CASSLRGDRNTEAFF
15,few,TRBV20-1,TRBJ2-5,CSASQPLVGKETQYF
14,many,TRBV6-1,TRBJ1-1,CASRKTDTNTEAFF
13,.,TRBV6-1,TRBJ2-7,CASSLRGLYEQYF
17,many,TRBV7-2,TRBJ2-3,CASSLVWGVMGTDTQYF
19,many,TRBV5-1,TRBJ2-1,CASSTGQGTSGRWDNEQFF
14,few,TRBV2,TRBJ2-5,CASSEDGSQETQYF
14,many,TRBV18,TRBJ2-4,CASSGALAKNIQYF
16,many,TRBV2,TRBJ1-1,CASSEAPGGTGTEAFF
15,.,TRBV5-1,TRBJ2-3,CASSRNREGTDTQYF
14,many,TRBV27,TRBJ2-7,CASSGGDGTYEQYF
15,many,TRBV3-1,TRBJ2-1,CASSSKADARNEQFF
14,.,TRBV6-1,TRBJ1-2,CASSDSGQGYGYTF
15,few,TRBV28,TRBJ2-7,CASSLLGGGTYEQYF
16,many,TRBV29-1,TRBJ2-4,CSVEDRGRAGGNIQYF
19,many,TRBV2,TRBJ2-7,CASSEERLAGLASYYEQYF
16,many,TRBV20-1,TRBJ2-1,CSARDSLLAGGNEQFF
16,few,TRBV5-1,TRBJ2-7,CASSLARTSAAYEQYF
15,many,TRBV2,TRBJ1-5,CASSEARAGYQPQHF
14,many,TRBV3-1,TRBJ2-3,CASSQEIQPDTQYF
14,.,TRBV27,TRBJ2-1,CASSLNRGFNEQFF
14,many,TRBV12-3/TRBV12-4,TRBJ2-7,CASSLGLAGSEQYF
16,few,TRBV27,TRBJ2-7,CASGGITGYKIYEQYF